This T cell receptor beta chain is drawn from a study of cytomegalovirus exposure and HLA in healthy donors. Regarding the study as a whole: A few CMV-associated chains were confirmed in vitro to be specific for CMV antigens. Most TCR sequences were seen very rarely across donors, but some public TCRs occurred in many.

The table came from immunoSEQ multiplex PCR; TCRdb's copy has only in-frame clones and leaves some out. Found here are more than 250,000 clones, 90% of them singletons; the top ten hold just over 3%. Worth noting for this clone: The antigen remains undetermined.

This CDR3 has 17 residues. V was pared by 1 base and J by 3 bases, with 8 bases of the junction left unmatched. Germline CDR1 reads SGHVS; CDR2 reads FQNEAQ. This receptor was identified in a woman aged 25-40 years in good health and CMV-seronegative. Sequenced material: PBMCs. J is TRBJ2-2 and V is TRBV7-8; 7 nucleotides line up with TRBD2. The CDR3 sequence: CASSLGPGLADTGELFF. CDR3 DNA: TGTGCCAGCAGCTTAGGGCCCGGGCTAGCGGACACCGGGGAGCTGTTTTTT.